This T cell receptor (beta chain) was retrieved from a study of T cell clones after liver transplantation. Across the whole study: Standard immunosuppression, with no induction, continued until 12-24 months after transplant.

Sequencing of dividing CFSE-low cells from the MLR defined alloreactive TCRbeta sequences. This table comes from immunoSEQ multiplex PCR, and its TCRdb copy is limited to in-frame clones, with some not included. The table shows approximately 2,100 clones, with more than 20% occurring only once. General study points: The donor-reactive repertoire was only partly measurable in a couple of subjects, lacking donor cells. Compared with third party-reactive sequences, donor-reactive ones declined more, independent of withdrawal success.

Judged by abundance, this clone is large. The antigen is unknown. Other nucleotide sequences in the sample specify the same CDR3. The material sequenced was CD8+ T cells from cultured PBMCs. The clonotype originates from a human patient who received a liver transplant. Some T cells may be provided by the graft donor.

The CDR3 nucleotides are TGTGCCAGCAGCGTTGGGGGGTCACTAACAGATACGCAGTATTTT. It yields the protein CASSVGGSLTDTQYF. The chain couples TRBV9 to TRBJ2-3; weak D call: TRBD2 (6 bases). Germline CDR1 reads SGDLS; CDR2 reads YYNGEE. The length of the CDR3 is 15 residues. Trimming removed 2 bases at V and 3 bases at J, with 13 bases between.